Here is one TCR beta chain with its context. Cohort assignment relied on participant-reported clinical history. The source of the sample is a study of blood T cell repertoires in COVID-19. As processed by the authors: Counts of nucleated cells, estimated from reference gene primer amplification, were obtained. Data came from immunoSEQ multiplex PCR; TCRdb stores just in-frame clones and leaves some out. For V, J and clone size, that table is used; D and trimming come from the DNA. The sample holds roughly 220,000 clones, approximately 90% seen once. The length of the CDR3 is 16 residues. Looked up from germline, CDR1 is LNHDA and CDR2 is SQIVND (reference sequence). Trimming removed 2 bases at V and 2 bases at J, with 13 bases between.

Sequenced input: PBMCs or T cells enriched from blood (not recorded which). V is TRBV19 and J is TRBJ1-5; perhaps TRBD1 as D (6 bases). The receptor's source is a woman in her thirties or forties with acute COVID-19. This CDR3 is CASSIILWGRNQPQHF. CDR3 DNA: TGTGCCAGTAGTATAATACTCTGGGGGCGCAATCAGCCCCAGCATTTT.